The clone carrying this TCR beta chain was counted at least ten times. Antigen: not known. Alpha and beta constant-region primers primed reverse transcription of around 0.5 ug RNA. Alpha and beta chain libraries were made separately by chain-specific third strand synthesis with multiplexing indices. All rearrangements within a chain used one primer pair; cDNA molecules carried barcodes. The cDNA received a 5' RACE adapter containing a random hexamer plus an SP2 sequencing primer site. TCRdb analysed the 5' RACE reads with MiXCR anew, one entry per CDR3 protein. The sample carries approximately 12,000 distinct CDR3 sequences, under 6.5% recorded once. Whole blood was used without fractionation, so all unsorted peripheral T cells were included. The sample belongs to a study of HIV-infected patients and healthy controls. Study-wide findings and caveats: Healthy controls carried many MAIT alpha-chain CDR3s, while HIV+ repertoires had few.

This receptor was obtained from an adult in good health. Sequencing was done on a sample of blood.

The CDR3 DNA follows: TGTGCCAGCAGCTTTAGCGGGGGGGCTACCTACAATGAGCAGTTCTTC. This sequence encodes CASSFSGGATYNEQFF. The chain has TRBV9 and TRBJ2-1; TRBD2 matches 11 bases. CDR3 length equals 16 residues. Germline loops: CDR1 SGDLS, CDR2 YYNGEE. Unmatched junction bases numbered 5, after V lost 4 bases and J lost 2 bases. Full variable domain (missing parts from reference TRBV9 and TRBJ2-1): DSGVTQTPKHLITATGQRVTLRCSPRSGDLSVYWYQQSLDQGLQFLIQYYNGEERAKGNILERFSAQQFPDLHSELNLSSLELGDSALYFCASSFSGGATYNEQFFGPGTRLTVL.